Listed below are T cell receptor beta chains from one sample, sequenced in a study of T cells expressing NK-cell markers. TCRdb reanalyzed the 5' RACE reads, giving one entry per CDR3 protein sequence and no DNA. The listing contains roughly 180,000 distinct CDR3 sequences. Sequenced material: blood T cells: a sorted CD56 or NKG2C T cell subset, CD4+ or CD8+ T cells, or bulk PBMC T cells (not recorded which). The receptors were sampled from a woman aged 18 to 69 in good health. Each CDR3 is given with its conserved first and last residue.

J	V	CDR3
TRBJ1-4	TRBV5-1	CASSRGEGREKLFF
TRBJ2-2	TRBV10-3	CAISDWRGGNTGELFF
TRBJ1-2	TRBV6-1	CASSESQPSYGYTF
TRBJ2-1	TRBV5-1	CASNPSGRGNEQFF
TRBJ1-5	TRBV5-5	CASSLGGPGHQPQHF
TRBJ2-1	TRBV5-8	CASIRDRMYNEQFF
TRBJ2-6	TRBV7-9	CASSSRDSGSGANVLTF
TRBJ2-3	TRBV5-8	CASSLVQGAGDTQYF
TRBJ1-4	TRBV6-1	CASSHRQGLSEKLFF
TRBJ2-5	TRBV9	CASSVGGRAQETQYF
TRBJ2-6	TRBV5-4	CASSSGTGLFGANVLTF
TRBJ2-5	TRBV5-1	CASSLFQGGQETQYF
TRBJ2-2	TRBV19	CASRGQGRSTGELFF
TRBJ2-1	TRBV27	CASRSGGSYNEQFF
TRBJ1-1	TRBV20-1	CSAREGSLMNTEAFF
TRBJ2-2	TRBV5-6	CASSQQGSTGELFF
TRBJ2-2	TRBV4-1	CASSQPRQGPGELFF
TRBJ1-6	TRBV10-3	CAISGLTLGTPLHF
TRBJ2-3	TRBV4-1	CASSQLTSGTDTQYF
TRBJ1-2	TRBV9	CASSVGQLPNYGYTF
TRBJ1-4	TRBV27	CASSLLGPNEKLFF
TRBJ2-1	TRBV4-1	CASSQGGAYNEQFF
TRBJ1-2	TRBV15	CATSQERQGAYGYTF
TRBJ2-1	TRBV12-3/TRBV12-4	CASSLTDPPYNEQFF
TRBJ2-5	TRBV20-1	CSARPPLAGDVPGETQYF
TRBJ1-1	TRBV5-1	CASSDPGQHTEAFF
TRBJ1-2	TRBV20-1	CSASKGADGYTF
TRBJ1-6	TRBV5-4	CASSSSRDRGRRPNSPLHF
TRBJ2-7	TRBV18	CASSPGDRAYEQYF
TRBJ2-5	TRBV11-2	CASSLVGWAGETQYF
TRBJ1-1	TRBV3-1	CASSQERRSEAFF
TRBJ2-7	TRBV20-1	CSASIGTGSYEQYF
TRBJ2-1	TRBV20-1	CSARVISGGAAYNEQFF
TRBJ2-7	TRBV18	CASSPEVGRDYEQYF
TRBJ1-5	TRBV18	CASSPITNQPQHF
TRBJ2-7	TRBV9	CASSVDSRTIYEQYF
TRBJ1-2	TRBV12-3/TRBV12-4	CASSLGRYGYTF
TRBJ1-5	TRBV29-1	CSVATGQGDQPQHF
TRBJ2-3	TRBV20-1	CSASVPGLADTQYF
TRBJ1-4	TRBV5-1	CASSWKGQDEKLFF
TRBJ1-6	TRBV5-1	CASSDGTPVQSPLHF
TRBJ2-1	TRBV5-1	CASSLIGTGAYEQFF
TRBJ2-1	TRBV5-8	CASSLPGQAVEQFF
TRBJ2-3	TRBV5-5	CASSLEASGGFGTQYF
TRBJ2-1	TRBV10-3	CAMNRDLYNEQFF
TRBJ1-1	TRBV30	CAWFTGWTEAFF
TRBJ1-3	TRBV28	CASSPTGQRRNTIYF
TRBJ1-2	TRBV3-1	CASSQSGDGYGYTF
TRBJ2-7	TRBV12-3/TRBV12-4	CASTTGGYEQYF
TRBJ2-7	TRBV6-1	CASRSGTGIYEQYF
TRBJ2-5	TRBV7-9	CASSLGALLLQETQYF
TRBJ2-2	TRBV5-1	CASSRSGRAADTGELFF
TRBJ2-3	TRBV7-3	CASSRAPPGKGDTQYF
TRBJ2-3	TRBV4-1	CASSYTGTSGRDTQYF